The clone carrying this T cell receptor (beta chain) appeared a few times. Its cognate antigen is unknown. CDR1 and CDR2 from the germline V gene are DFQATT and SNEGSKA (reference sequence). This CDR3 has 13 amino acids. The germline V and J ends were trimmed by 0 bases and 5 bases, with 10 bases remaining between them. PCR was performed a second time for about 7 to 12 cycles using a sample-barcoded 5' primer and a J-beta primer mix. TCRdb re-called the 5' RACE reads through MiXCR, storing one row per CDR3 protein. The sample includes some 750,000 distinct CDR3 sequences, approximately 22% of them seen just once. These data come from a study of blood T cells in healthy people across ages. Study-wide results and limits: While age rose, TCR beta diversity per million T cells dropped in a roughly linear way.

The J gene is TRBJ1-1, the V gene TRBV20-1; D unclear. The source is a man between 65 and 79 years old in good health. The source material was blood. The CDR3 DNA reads TGCAGTGCTAGAGAGGGCGGGAAGACTGAAGCTTTCTTT. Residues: CSAREGGKTEAFF.